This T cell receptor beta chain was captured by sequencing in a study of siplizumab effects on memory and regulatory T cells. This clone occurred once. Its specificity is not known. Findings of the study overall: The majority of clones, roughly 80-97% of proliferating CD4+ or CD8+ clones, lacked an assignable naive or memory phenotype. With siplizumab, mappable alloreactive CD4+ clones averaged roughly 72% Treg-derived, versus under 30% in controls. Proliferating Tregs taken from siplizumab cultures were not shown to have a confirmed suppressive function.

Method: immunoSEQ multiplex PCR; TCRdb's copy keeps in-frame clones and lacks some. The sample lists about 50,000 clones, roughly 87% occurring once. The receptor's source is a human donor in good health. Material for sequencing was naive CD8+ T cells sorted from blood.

The CDR3 protein is CASSGLAGGTKNEQYF. CDR3 sequence (DNA): TGTGCCAGCAGTGGACTAGCGGGAGGGACCAAGAACGAGCAGTACTTC. The chain couples TRBV2 to TRBJ2-7, with 14 bases that match TRBD2. In germline, CDR1 is SNHLY, CDR2 FYNNEI. This CDR3 has 16 residues. The trim removed 4 bases at V and 5 bases at J, leaving 7 bases unmatched.